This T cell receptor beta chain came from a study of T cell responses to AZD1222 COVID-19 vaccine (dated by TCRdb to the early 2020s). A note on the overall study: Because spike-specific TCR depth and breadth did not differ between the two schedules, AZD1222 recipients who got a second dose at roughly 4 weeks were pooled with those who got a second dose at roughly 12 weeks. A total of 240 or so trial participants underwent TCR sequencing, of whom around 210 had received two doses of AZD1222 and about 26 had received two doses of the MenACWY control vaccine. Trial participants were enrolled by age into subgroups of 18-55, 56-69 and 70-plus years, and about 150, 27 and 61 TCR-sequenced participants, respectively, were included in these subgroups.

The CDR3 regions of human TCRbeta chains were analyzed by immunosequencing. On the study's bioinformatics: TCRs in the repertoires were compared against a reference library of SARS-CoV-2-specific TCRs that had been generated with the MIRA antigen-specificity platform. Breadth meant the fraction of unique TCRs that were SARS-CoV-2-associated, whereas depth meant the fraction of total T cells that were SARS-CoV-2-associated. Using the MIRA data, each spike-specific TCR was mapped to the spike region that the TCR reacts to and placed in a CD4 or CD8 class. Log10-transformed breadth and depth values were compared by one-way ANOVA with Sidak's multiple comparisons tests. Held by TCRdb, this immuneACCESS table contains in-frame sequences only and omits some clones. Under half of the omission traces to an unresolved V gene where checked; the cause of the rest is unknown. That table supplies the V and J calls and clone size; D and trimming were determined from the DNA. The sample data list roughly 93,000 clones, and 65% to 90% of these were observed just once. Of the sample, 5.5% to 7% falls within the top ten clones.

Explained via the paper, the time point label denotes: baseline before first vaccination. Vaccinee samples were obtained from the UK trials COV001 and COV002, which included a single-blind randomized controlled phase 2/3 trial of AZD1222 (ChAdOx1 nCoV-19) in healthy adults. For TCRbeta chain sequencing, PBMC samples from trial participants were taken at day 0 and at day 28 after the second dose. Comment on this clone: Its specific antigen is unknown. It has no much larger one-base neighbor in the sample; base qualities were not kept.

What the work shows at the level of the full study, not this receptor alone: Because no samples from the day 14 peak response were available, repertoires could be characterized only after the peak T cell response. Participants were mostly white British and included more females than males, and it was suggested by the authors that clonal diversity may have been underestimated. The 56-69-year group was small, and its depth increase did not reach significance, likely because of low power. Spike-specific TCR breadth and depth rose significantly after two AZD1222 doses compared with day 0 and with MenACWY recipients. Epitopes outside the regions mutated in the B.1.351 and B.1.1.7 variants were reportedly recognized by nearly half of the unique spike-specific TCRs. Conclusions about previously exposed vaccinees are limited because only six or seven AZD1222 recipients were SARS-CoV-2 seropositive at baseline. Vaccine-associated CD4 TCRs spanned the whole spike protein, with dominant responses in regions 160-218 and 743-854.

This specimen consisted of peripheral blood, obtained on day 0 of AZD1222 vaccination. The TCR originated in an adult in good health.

The CDR3 is CASSSNLGQPQHF. The bases are TGTGCCAGCAGCTCCAACCTTGGGCAGCCCCAGCATTTT. Recombination connected TRBV5-5 to TRBJ1-5; no D gene call is confident. There are 13 amino acids in the CDR3, from cysteine to phenylalanine inclusive. The sequence is cut down to CDR3 DNA, 39 bases in frame from base 1. Trimming takes 3 bases from V and 7 bases from J, and the germline ends sit 11 bases apart. CDR1 is given as SGHKS and CDR2 as YYEKEE, both from the germline V gene (reference sequence).